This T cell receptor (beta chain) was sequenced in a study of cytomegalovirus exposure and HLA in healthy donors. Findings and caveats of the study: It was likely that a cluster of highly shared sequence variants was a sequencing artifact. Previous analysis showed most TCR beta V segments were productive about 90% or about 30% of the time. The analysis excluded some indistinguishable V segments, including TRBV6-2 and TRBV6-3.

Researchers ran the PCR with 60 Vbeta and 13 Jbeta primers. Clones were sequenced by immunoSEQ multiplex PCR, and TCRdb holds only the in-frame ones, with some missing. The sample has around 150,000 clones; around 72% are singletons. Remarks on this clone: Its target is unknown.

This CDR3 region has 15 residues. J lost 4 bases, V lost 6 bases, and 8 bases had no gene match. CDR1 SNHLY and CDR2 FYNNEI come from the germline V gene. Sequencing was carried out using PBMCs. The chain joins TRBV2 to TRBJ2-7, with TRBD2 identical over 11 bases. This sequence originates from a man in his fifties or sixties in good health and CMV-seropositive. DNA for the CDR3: TGTGCCAGCAGGGAACTAGCGGGGGCCGAATACGAGCAGTACTTC. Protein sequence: CASRELAGAEYEQYF.